A few counts support the clone carrying this TCR beta chain. TCRdb recomputed calls from the 5' RACE reads with MiXCR, one row per CDR3 protein. The sample lists 55,000 to 65,000 distinct CDR3 sequences, 9.5% seen once, with 1.2% in the top ten. This CDR3 has 13 residues. CDR1 and CDR2 (germline): SGHRS, YFSETQ. V lost 4 bases and J lost 6, with 8 bases in between. The data originate from a study of T-cell memory formation after mild COVID-19. V is TRBV5-1 and J is TRBJ2-6, with D uncertain. This receptor was obtained from a young man who had mild COVID-19 (a few samples of this study predate the infection). Cell type and time point are not known. The sequenced sample was PBMCs or a T cell subset sorted from them (not recorded which). CDR3 region: CASSRQLANVLTF. The CDR3 DNA reads TGCGCCAGCAGCCGCCAATTGGCCAACGTCCTGACTTTC.